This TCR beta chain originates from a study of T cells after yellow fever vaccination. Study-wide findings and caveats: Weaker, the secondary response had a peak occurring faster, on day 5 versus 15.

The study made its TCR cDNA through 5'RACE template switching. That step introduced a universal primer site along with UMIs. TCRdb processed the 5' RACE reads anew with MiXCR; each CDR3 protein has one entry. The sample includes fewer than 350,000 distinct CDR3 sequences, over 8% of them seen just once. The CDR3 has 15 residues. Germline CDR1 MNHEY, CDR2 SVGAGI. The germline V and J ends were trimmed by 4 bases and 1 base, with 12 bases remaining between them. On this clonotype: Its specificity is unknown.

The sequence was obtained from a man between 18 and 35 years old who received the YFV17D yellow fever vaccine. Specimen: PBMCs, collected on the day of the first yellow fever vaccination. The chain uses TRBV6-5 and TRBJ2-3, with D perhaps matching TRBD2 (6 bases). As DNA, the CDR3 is TGTGCCAGCAGTTGGCTCGGCGGGGGCACAGATACGCAGTATTTT. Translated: CASSWLGGGTDTQYF.